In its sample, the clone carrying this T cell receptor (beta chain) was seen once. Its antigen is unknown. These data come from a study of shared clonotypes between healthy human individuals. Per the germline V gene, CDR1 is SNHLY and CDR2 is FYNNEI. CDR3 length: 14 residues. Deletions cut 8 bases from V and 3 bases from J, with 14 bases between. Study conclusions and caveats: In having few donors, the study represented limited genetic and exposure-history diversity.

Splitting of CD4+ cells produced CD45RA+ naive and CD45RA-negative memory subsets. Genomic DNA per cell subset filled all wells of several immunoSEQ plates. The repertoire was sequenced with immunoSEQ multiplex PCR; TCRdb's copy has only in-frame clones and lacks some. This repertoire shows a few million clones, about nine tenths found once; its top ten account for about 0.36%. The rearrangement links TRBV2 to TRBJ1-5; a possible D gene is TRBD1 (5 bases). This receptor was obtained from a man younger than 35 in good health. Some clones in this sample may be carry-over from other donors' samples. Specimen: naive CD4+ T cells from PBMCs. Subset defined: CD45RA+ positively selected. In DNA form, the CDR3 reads TGTGCCAGCCGACAGTATCATCCCAATCAGCCCCAGCATTTT. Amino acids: CASRQYHPNQPQHF. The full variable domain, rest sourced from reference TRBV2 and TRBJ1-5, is EPEVTQTPSHQVTQMGQEVILRCVPISNHLYFYWYRQILGQKVEFLVSFYNNEISEKSEIFDDQFSVERPDGSNFTLKIRSTKLEDSAMYFCASRQYHPNQPQHFGDGTRLSIL.